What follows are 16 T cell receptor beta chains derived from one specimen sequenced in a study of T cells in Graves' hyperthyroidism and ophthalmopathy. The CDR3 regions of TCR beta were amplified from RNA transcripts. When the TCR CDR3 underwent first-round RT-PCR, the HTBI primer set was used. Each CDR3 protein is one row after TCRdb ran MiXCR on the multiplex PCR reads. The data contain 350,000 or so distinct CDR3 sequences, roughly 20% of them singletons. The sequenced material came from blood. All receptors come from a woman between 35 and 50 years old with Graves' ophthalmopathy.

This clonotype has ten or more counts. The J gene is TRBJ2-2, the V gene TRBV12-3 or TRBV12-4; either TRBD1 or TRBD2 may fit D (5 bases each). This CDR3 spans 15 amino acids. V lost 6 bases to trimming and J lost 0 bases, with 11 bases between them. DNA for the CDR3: TGTGCCAGCAGGTTGTGGGGGACGAACACCGGGGAGCTGTTTTTT. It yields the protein CASRLWGTNTGELFF.

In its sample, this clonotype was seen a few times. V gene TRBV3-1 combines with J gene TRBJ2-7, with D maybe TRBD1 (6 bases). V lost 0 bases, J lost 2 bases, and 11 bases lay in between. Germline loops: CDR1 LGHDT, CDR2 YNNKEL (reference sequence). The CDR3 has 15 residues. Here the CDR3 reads CASSQDFGQTYEQYF. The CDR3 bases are TGTGCCAGCAGCCAAGATTTCGGACAGACCTACGAGCAGTACTTC.

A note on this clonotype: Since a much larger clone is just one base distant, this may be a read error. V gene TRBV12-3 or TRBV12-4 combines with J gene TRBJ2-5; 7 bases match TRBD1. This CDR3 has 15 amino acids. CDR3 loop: CAGSLGGWIQETQYF. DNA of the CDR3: TGTGCCGGCAGTTTAGGGGGCTGGATCCAAGAGACCCAGTACTTC.

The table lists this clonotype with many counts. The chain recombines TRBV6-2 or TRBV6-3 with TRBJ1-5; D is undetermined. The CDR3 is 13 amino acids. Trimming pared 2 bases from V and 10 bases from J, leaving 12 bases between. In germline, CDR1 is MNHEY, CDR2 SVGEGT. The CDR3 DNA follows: TGTGCCAGCAGTTACCACCTCCTCCGACCCCAGCATTTT. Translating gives CASSYHLLRPQHF.

CDR3 region: CASSYPGIQETQYF. The CDR3 DNA follows: TGTGCCAGCAGTTATCCAGGGATTCAAGAGACCCAGTACTTC. The gene calls are TRBV6-2 or TRBV6-3 and TRBJ2-5; D might be TRBD1 (5 bases). V lost 3 bases to trimming and J lost 2 bases, with 10 bases between them. The CDR3 runs to 14 residues. Germline loops: CDR1 MNHEY, CDR2 SVGEGT.

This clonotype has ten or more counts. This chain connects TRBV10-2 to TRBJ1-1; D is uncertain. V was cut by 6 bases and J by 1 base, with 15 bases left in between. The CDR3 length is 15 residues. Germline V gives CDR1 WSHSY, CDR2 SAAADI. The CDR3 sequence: CASRTQDGRNTEAFF. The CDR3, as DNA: TGCGCCAGCAGAACCCAGGATGGGCGGAACACTGAAGCTTTCTTT.

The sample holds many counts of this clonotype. The CDR3, as DNA: TGTGCCAGCAGGGCGGGAGTTTCCCACGAGCAGTACTTC. It translates to CASRAGVSHEQYF. This chain joins TRBV6-1 and TRBJ2-7; 7 bases line up with TRBD2. Germline trimming cut 6 bases from V and 5 bases from J; bases unmatched to any gene: 7. Germline CDR1 reads MNHNS; CDR2 reads SASEGT. This CDR3 is 13 amino acids long.

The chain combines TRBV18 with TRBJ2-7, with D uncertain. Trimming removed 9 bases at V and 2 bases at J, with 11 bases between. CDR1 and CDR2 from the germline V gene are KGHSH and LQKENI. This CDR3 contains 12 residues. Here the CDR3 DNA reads TGTGCCAGAACCACCCGGGCCTACGAGCAGTACTTC. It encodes CARTTRAYEQYF.

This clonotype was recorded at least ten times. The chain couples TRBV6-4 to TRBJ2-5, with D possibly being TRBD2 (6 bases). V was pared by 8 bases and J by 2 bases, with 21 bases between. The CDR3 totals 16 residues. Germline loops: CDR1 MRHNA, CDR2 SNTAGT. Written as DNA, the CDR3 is TGTGCCAGCGTACCCTGGGACGCGGGGAGACAAGAGACCCAGTACTTC. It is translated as CASVPWDAGRQETQYF.

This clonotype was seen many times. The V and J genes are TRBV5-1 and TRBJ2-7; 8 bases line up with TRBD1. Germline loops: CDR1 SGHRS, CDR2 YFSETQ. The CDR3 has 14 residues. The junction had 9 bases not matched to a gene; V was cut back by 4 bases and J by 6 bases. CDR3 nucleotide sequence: TGCGCCAGCAGCCCGGACAGGGTCTCTGGCGAGCAGTACTTC. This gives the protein CASSPDRVSGEQYF.

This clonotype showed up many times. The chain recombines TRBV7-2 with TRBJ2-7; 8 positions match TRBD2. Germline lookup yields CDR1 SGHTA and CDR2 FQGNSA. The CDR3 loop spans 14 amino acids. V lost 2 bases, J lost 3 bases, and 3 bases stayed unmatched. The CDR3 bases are TGTGCCAGCAGCTTAAGACGGGGGGGCTACGAGCAGTACTTC. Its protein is CASSLRRGGYEQYF.

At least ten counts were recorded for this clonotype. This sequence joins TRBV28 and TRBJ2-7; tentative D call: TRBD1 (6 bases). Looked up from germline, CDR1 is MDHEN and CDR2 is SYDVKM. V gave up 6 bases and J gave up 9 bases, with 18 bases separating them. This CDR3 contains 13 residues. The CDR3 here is CASRGALRGTQYF. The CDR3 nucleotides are TGTGCCAGCAGGGGCGCCCTCAGGGGTACGCAGTACTTC.

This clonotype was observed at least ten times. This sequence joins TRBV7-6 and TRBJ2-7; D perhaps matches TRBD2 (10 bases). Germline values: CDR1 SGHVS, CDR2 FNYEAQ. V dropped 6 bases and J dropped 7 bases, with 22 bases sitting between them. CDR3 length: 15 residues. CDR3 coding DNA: TGTGCCAGCAGGAAATTAGCGGGAGGACAGGGGGAGCAGTACTTC. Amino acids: CASRKLAGGQGEQYF.

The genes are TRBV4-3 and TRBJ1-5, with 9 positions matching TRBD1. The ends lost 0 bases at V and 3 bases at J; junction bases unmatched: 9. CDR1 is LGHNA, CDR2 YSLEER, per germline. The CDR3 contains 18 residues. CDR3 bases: TGCGCCAGCAGCCAAGATGTAGTGGGACAGGGCTACAATCAGCCCCAGCATTTT. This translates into CASSQDVVGQGYNQPQHF.

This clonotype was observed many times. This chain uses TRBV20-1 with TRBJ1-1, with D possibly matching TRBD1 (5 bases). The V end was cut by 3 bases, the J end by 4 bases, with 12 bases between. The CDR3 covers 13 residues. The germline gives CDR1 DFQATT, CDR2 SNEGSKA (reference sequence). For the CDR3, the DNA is TGCAGTGCTAGGCGAAACGGGGGCACTGAAGCTTTCTTT. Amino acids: CSARRNGGTEAFF.

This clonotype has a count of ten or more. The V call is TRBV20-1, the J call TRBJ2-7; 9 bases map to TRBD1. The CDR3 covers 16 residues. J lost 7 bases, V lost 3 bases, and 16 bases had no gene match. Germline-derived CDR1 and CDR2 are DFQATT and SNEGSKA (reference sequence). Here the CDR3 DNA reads TGCAGTGCTAGTCCTTTCGCCGGGACAGGGCTCGAGGAGCAGTACTTC. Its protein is CSASPFAGTGLEEQYF.